The 13 T cell receptor beta chains in this list originate from one sample, sequenced in a study of blood T cell repertoires in COVID-19. TCRdb keeps only in-frame clones here, not all; method: immunoSEQ multiplex PCR. The repertoire includes roughly 34,000 clones, more than 70% of them detected once, and roughly 15% sits in the top ten. The sequenced material came from peripheral blood. The receptor set was obtained from a man older than 75 with active or convalescent COVID-19.

This clone was observed once. V is TRBV6-5 and J is TRBJ1-4; maybe TRBD1 (5 bases). CDR3 length: 13 residues. The germline V and J ends were trimmed by 5 bases and 7 bases, with 11 bases remaining between them. Germline V gene sequence: CDR1 MNHEY, CDR2 SVGAGI. The CDR3 spells CASSPLGGEKLFF. As DNA, the CDR3 is TGTGCCAGCAGTCCCCTGGGGGGTGAAAAACTGTTTTTT.

The chain has TRBV18 and TRBJ1-1, with 10 bases that match TRBD1. Germline V gene lookup returns CDR1 KGHSH and CDR2 LQKENI. V was pared by 4 bases and J by 0 bases, with 5 bases of the junction left unmatched. This CDR3 spans 16 amino acids. The DNA of the CDR3 is TGTGCCAGCTCACAAAGACAGGGGGCAGTGAACACTGAAGCTTTCTTT. Residues: CASSQRQGAVNTEAFF.

The chain employs TRBV5-1 and TRBJ2-1; TRBD2 matches at 8 bases. Germline loops: CDR1 SGHRS, CDR2 YFSETQ. With V trimmed by 3 bases and J by 4 bases, 6 bases remained unmatched. This CDR3 has 15 residues. The chain's CDR3 is CASSYRTSRYNEQFF. The CDR3 DNA sequence: TGCGCCAGCAGCTACCGGACTAGCCGTTACAATGAGCAGTTCTTC.

The V gene is TRBV19, the J gene TRBJ2-7, with 10 positions matching TRBD1. Trimming cost V 5 bases and J 4 bases; bases outside gene matches: 5. The CDR3 extends over 14 amino acids. The germline CDR1 and CDR2 sequences are LNHDA and SQIVND (reference sequence). The CDR3 reads CASSLMDRGYEQYF. The CDR3 coding sequence is TGTGCCAGTAGTCTAATGGACAGGGGGTACGAGCAGTACTTC.

This clone is a singleton in its sample. The chain joins TRBV4-3 to TRBJ2-7; 12 nucleotides match TRBD2. With V trimmed by 3 bases and J by 2 bases, 5 bases remained unmatched. CDR3 length: 16 amino acids. The germline gives CDR1 LGHNA, CDR2 YSLEER. The DNA for the CDR3 is TGCGCCAGCAGCCAGGGGGGACTAGCGGGTGCCTACGAGCAGTACTTC. Protein sequence: CASSQGGLAGAYEQYF.

The CDR3 protein is CASSPIAGLPSYEQYF. CDR3 nucleotides: TGTGCCAGCAGTCCCATAGCGGGATTACCGTCCTACGAGCAGTACTTC. The rearrangement joins TRBV27 to TRBJ2-7; 8 bases line up with TRBD2. The CDR3 runs to 16 residues. V lost 5 bases, J lost 1 base, and 10 bases stayed unmatched. Germline lookup yields CDR1 MNHEY and CDR2 SMNVEV (reference sequence).

The chain is built from TRBV28 and TRBJ1-5; 7 nucleotides line up with TRBD1. This CDR3 has 14 residues. J lost 7 bases, V lost 6 bases, and 9 bases had no gene match. Germline V gives CDR1 MDHEN, CDR2 SYDVKM. The CDR3 bases are TGTGCCAGCAGACCAACAGGGGACGGGCAGCCCCAGCATTTT. This sequence encodes CASRPTGDGQPQHF.

The rearrangement uses TRBV5-1 and TRBJ1-2; 8 bases map to TRBD1. Losses at the gene ends were 4 bases for V and 7 bases for J; bases not matched to a gene: 9. The CDR3 loop spans 14 amino acids. From germline, CDR1 is SGHRS and CDR2 YFSETQ. CDR3 sequence reads: CASSIGQGEGGYTF. Here the CDR3 DNA reads TGCGCCAGCAGCATAGGACAGGGAGAGGGTGGCTACACCTTC. The entire variable domain, with the rest obtained from reference TRBV5-1 and TRBJ1-2, is as follows: KAGVTQTPRYLIKTRGQQVTLSCSPISGHRSVSWYQQTPGQGLQFLFEYFSETQRNKGNFPGRFSGRQFSNSRSEMNVSTLELGDSALYLCASSIGQGEGGYTFGSGTRLTVV.

The chain combines TRBV30 with TRBJ1-5, with 8 bases fitting TRBD1. After removal of 2 bases from V and 5 bases from J, the junction contained 5 bases not matched to a gene. The germline gives CDR1 GTSNPN, CDR2 SVGIG (reference sequence). This CDR3 is 14 amino acids long. The DNA of the CDR3 is TGTGCCTGGAGTCGAGCAGGGGGCGATCAGCCCCAGCATTTT. Its translation is CAWSRAGGDQPQHF.

This clone appeared once. The chain uses TRBV11-3 and TRBJ2-7; tentative D call: TRBD2 (6 bases). The CDR3 extends over 13 amino acids. V was trimmed by 4 bases and J by 3 bases, leaving 10 bases between them. Germline V gives CDR1 SGHNT, CDR2 YENEEA. CDR3 sequence (DNA): TGTGCCAGCAGCTCGACGCGGGACTACGAGCAGTACTTC. As protein: CASSSTRDYEQYF.

The genes are TRBV6-5 and TRBJ2-7, with a tentative D call TRBD2 (6 bases). The CDR3 length is 15 residues. V lost 7 bases and J 2 bases, leaving 18 bases between the germline ends. Per the germline V gene, CDR1 is MNHEY and CDR2 is SVGAGI. The DNA for the CDR3 is TGTGCCAGCAATCCGCTAGCGTTAGACGCCTACGAGCAGTACTTC. It codes for CASNPLALDAYEQYF.

V and J are TRBV14 and TRBJ1-2; D is possibly TRBD1 (5 bases). Germline CDR1 reads SGHDN; CDR2 reads FVKESK. This CDR3 is built from 16 residues. Trimming shortened V by 3 bases and J by 6 bases, and 20 bases separated the two germline ends. The CDR3 loop is CASSHLRDSGLDGYTF. In nucleotides, the CDR3 is TGTGCCAGCAGCCACCTCCGGGACTCGGGGTTAGATGGCTACACCTTC.

This clone has only a few counts. The junction departs from the called germline gene at one end, perhaps through a read error. This chain links TRBV7-9 with TRBJ2-2; 10 positions match TRBD2. CDR3 length: 14 residues. Germline CDR1 is SEHNR and CDR2 is FQNEAQ (reference sequence). CDR3 sequence reads: CASSLAGANGELFF. The CDR3 DNA reads TGTGCCAGCAGCCTAGCGGGAGCTAACGGGGAGCTGTTTTTT.